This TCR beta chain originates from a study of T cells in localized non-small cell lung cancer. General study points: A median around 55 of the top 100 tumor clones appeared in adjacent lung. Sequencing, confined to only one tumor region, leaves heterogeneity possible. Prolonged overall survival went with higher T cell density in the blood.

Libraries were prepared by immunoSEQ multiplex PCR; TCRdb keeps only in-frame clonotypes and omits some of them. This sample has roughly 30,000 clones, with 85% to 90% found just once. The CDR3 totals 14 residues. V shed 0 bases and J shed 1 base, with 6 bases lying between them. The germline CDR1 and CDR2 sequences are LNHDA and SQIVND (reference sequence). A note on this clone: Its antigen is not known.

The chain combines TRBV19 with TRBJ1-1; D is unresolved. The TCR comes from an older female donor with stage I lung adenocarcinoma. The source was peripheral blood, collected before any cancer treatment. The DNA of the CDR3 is TGTGCCAGTAGTATAGATCGGGCGAACACTGAAGCTTTCTTT. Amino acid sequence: CASSIDRANTEAFF.